This T cell receptor (beta chain) was documented in a study of blood T cell repertoires in COVID-19. Study as a whole: The samples span acute and convalescent COVID-19 from the United States, Italy and Spain. PBMCs, B-cell-depleted T cells, or T cells were the source of the cDNA or gDNA that made up the material.

As processed by the authors: From reference gene primer amplification, estimates of nucleated cell counts were derived. Data came from immunoSEQ multiplex PCR; TCRdb stores just in-frame clones and leaves some out. That table is the source of V, J and clone size, and D and trimming were worked out from the DNA. Among about 89,000 clones listed, around three quarters were seen once. The germline V and J ends were trimmed by 4 bases and 7 bases, with 11 bases remaining between them. Per the germline V gene, CDR1 is SGDLS and CDR2 is YYNGEE. The CDR3 runs 13 residues. The sequence was obtained from a woman of 80 years or more with acute or convalescent COVID-19. The sequenced material came from peripheral blood. The chain uses TRBV9 and TRBJ1-4; the D gene is possibly TRBD1 (6 bases). CDR3 residues: CASSTQGFEKLFF. The CDR3 DNA reads as TGTGCCAGCAGCACACAGGGTTTTGAAAAACTGTTTTTT.